This TCR beta chain was identified during a study of CXCR3-negative and CXCR3-positive naive CD8 T cells. General study results and limits: CXCR3-positive naive cells carried more hydrophobic TRB CDR3s than CXCR3-negative ones. In both naive subsets diversity was comparably high, whereas memory CD8+ cells showed much lower diversity.

As to this clonotype: Its antigen is unknown.

Germline loops: CDR1 SGHRS, CDR2 YFSETQ. This CDR3 is 15 amino acids long. UMI-labeled 5' RACE yielded the TRB cDNA libraries. Reprocessing the 5' RACE reads, TCRdb reports a single entry for every CDR3 protein and omits DNA. The table gives over 20,000 distinct CDR3 sequences; the top ten clones make up less than 5% of it. The receptor was derived from a human donor in good health. Some clones in this sample may be carry-over from other donors' samples. Sequences were obtained from naive CXCR3- CD8+ T cells from blood. Subset here: CD45RO-CCR7+CD27+CD95- naive CD8+ T cells lacking CXCR3 (TNR3-). V is TRBV5-1 and J is TRBJ2-5; no DNA is available, so the TRBD1 call from TCRdb remains unchecked. The CDR3 spells CASQSTGTGYETQYF. Variable domain in full (rest from reference TRBV5-1 and TRBJ2-5): KAGVTQTPRYLIKTRGQQVTLSCSPISGHRSVSWYQQTPGQGLQFLFEYFSETQRNKGNFPGRFSGRQFSNSRSEMNVSTLELGDSALYLCASQSTGTGYETQYFGPGTRLLVL.